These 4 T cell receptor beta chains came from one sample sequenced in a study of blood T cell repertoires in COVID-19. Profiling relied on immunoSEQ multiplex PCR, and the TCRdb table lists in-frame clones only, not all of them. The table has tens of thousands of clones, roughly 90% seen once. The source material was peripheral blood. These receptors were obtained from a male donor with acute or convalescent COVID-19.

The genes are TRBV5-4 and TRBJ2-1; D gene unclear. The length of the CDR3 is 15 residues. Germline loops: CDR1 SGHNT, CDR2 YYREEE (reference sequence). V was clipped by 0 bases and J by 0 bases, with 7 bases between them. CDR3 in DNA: TGTGCCAGCAGCTTGGGAGCTAGCTCCTACAATGAGCAGTTCTTC. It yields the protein CASSLGASSYNEQFF. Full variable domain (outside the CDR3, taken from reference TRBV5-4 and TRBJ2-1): ETGVTQSPTHLIKTRGQQVTLRCSSQSGHNTVSWYQQALGQGPQFIFQYYREEENGRGNFPPRFSGLQFPNYSSELNVNALELDDSALYLCASSLGASSYNEQFFGPGTRLTVL.

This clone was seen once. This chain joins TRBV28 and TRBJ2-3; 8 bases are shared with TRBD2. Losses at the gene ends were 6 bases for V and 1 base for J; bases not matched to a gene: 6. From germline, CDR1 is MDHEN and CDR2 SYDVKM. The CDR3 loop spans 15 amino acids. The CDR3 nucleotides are TGTGCCAGCAGCGGGAGGGGCAAGGGCACAGATACGCAGTATTTT. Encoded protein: CASSGRGKGTDTQYF.

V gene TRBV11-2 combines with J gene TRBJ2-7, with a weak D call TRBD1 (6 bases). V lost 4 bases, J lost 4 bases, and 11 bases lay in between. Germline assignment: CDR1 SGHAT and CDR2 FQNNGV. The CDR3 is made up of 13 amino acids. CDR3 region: CASSSTGGYEQYF. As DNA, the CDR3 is TGTGCCAGCAGCTCGACAGGCGGGTACGAGCAGTACTTC.

The CDR3 here is CSARGAKTQYF. The DNA of the CDR3 is TGCAGTGCTAGAGGGGCAAAGACCCAGTACTTC. This chain uses TRBV20-1 with TRBJ2-5, with D uncertain. V was shortened by 1 base and J by 6 bases, with 6 bases between the two germline ends. This CDR3 comprises 11 residues. The V gene's germline CDR1 is DFQATT and CDR2 SNEGSKA (reference sequence).